These 6 T cell receptor beta chains share one sample of origin, sequenced in a study of blood T cell repertoires in COVID-19 (TCRdb year 2020). Library method: the immunoSEQ multiplex PCR assay. TCRdb stores this immuneACCESS table with in-frame sequences only. Part of the clones is absent; in the studies checked, under half of the shortfall reflects unresolved V genes, and no reason is known for the rest. The sample table lists about 60,000 clones, roughly nine tenths of them with a count of one. The ten largest clones take up over 9% of the sample. Sequencing input: peripheral blood. The receptors come from a human donor with acute or convalescent COVID-19. The donor label of this sample is uncertain.

The chain combines TRBV6-1 with TRBJ1-1; 8 bases match TRBD1. The germline CDR1 and CDR2 sequences are MNHNS and SASEGT. The CDR3 spans 16 residues. V dropped 3 bases and J dropped 5; count of bases not matched to a gene: 11. CDR3 nucleotides: TGTGCCAGCAGTGATATCAGGGGGCTATGGAGTACTGAAGCTTTCTTT. This encodes CASSDIRGLWSTEAFF.

This chain connects TRBV5-1 to TRBJ2-5; no definite D call. The ends were cut back, 0 bases at V and 2 bases at J, with 8 bases in the middle. The CDR3 length is 14 residues. The germline V gene encodes CDR1 SGHRS and CDR2 YFSETQ. CDR3 sequence: CASSLVSDQETQYF. DNA for the CDR3: TGCGCCAGCAGCTTGGTGTCAGATCAAGAGACCCAGTACTTC.

The chain uses TRBV7-9 and TRBJ1-1, with D possibly matching TRBD1 (6 bases). Germline V gene data show CDR1 as SEHNR and CDR2 as FQNEAQ (reference sequence). CDR3 length: 15 amino acids. V lost 6 bases, J lost 0 bases, and 14 bases lay in between. The CDR3 sequence: CASSSWDTMNTEAFF. In DNA form, the CDR3 reads TGTGCCAGCAGTTCTTGGGACACCATGAACACTGAAGCTTTCTTT.

This chain connects TRBV5-1 to TRBJ2-7, with 11 bases aligning to TRBD2. The CDR3 contains 15 residues. The V and J ends lost 6 bases and 4 bases, in that order; junction bases with no gene match: 9. CDR1 and CDR2 (germline): SGHRS, YFSETQ. The CDR3 loop reads CASKRGTSGLYEQYF. The CDR3 DNA follows: TGCGCCAGCAAAAGGGGGACTAGCGGCCTATACGAGCAGTACTTC.

This chain links TRBV12-5 with TRBJ1-1; TRBD1 agrees at 8 bases. V lost 5 bases and J lost 5; bases outside the gene matches: 7. This CDR3 has 14 residues. The germline V gene encodes CDR1 LGHNT and CDR2 FRNRAP. DNA of the CDR3: TGTGCTAGTGGTCTCGGACAGGGCAGGACTGAAGCTTTCTTT. Protein: CASGLGQGRTEAFF.

This sequence joins TRBV11-2 and TRBJ2-6, with TRBD2 as a possible D gene (5 bases). The CDR3 contains 15 residues. Trimming pared 4 bases from V and 3 bases from J, leaving 10 bases between. Per germline, CDR1 SGHAT and CDR2 FQNNGV. The CDR3 DNA is TGTGCCAGCAGCTCGCTCCGGGGTGGGGCCAACGTCCTGACTTTC. Translating gives CASSSLRGGANVLTF.